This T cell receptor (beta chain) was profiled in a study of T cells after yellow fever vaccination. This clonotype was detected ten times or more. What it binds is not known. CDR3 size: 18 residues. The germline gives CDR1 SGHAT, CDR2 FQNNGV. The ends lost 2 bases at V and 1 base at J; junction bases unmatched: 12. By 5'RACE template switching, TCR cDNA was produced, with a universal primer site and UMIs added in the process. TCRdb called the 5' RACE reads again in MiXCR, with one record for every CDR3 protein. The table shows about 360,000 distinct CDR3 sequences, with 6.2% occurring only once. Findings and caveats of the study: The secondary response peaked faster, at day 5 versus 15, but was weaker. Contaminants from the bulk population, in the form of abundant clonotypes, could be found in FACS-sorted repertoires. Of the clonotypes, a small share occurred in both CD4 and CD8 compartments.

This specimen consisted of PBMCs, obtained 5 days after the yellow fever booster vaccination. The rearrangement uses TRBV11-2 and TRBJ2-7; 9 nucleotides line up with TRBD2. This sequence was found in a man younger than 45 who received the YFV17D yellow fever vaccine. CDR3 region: CASSLRPQSGRRSYEQYF. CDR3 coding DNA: TGTGCCAGCAGCTTACGGCCCCAAAGCGGGAGGAGGTCCTACGAGCAGTACTTC.